What follows are 22 T cell receptor beta chains derived from one specimen sequenced in a study of T-cell reconstitution after alpha-beta-depleted transplantation in children. Unique molecular identifiers were incorporated when the TCRbeta library was constructed. TCRdb re-called the PCR reads through MiXCR, storing one row per CDR3 protein. Altogether 900,000 or so distinct CDR3 sequences are present, 15% to 20% being singletons, with the ten largest covering approximately 5%. The specimen comprised PBMCs, mostly from graft donor cells, sampled 360 days after TCRalphabeta/CD19-depleted stem cell transplant. Receptors were obtained from a male patient between 5 and 17 years old who had a stem cell transplant for acute lymphoblastic leukemia, so the T cells may come from the graft donor.

This clonotype was seen a handful of times. This rearrangement joins TRBV6-2 or TRBV6-3 to TRBJ2-5; 9 bases are shared with TRBD1. From germline, CDR1 is MNHEY and CDR2 SVGEGT. The junction had 7 bases not matched to a gene; V was cut back by 0 bases and J by 2 bases. The CDR3 covers 17 residues. The CDR3 sequence is CASSYSIGTGRQETQYF. The CDR3 DNA reads as TGTGCCAGCAGTTACTCGATTGGGACAGGGCGACAAGAGACCCAGTACTTC.

This clonotype was seen many times. The rearrangement joins TRBV12-3 or TRBV12-4 to TRBJ1-5; the D is unclear. V lost 3 bases and J 6 bases, leaving 3 bases between the germline ends. The CDR3 consists of 11 residues. Here the CDR3 DNA reads TGTGCCAGCAGTTTGGGTCAGCCCCAGCATTTT. Translating it yields CASSLGQPQHF.

The sample holds a few counts of this clonotype. In nucleotides, the CDR3 is TGTGCCAGCAGCTTAGGCAGCGGGAGTCCCACAGATACGCAGTATTTT. Translating gives CASSLGSGSPTDTQYF. This sequence joins TRBV7-2 and TRBJ2-3; 8 bases align to TRBD2. The V gene's germline CDR1 is SGHTA and CDR2 FQGNSA. V shed 1 base, J shed 2 bases, and the junction held 5 bases outside the gene matches. The CDR3 sequence is 16 residues long. Full variable domain (remainder filled in from reference TRBV7-2 and TRBJ2-3): GAGVSQSPSNKVTEKGKDVELRCDPISGHTALYWYRQSLGQGLEFLIYFQGNSAPDKSGLPSDRFSAERTGGSVSTLTIQRTQQEDSAVYLCASSLGSGSPTDTQYFGPGTRLTVL.

The V and J genes are TRBV24-1 and TRBJ2-2, with 13 bases identical to TRBD2. The CDR3 sequence is 15 residues long. V trimming: 4 bases; J trimming: 6 bases; junction bases outside the gene matches: 1. CDR1 KGHDR and CDR2 SFDVKD come from the germline V gene. The DNA of the CDR3 is TGTGCCACCAGTGACACTAGCGGGAGGGCCGGGGAGCTGTTTTTT. This gives the protein CATSDTSGRAGELFF.

This clonotype was found a few times. This chain links TRBV7-9 with TRBJ2-2; unclear D gene. CDR3 size: 15 residues. V lost 3 bases to trimming and J lost 0 bases, with 8 bases between them. Germline CDR1 and CDR2: SEHNR and FQNEAQ (reference sequence). The CDR3 DNA is TGTGCCAGCAGCTTGGTCGATTCGAACACCGGGGAGCTGTTTTTT. Amino acid sequence: CASSLVDSNTGELFF.

CDR3 coding DNA: TGTGCCAGCAGCGGACGATGGACGGGGCAGCCCCAGCATTTT. It is translated as CASSGRWTGQPQHF. The chain carries TRBV7-2 and TRBJ1-5; D remains unclear. V gave up 5 bases and J gave up 7 bases, with 15 bases separating them. CDR3 length: 14 amino acids. Germline V gives CDR1 SGHTA, CDR2 FQGNSA.

This clonotype was found a few times. The genes are TRBV20-1 and TRBJ1-6, with TRBD1 matching over 8 bases. Trimming removed 0 bases from V and 3 bases from J; junction bases left unmatched: 13. CDR1 DFQATT and CDR2 SNEGSKA come from the germline V gene (reference sequence). There are 19 residues in the CDR3. CDR3 sequence: CSARDGDRGGIIYNSPLHF. The CDR3 DNA follows: TGCAGTGCTAGAGATGGAGACAGGGGTGGTATTATCTATAATTCACCCCTCCACTTT.

This clonotype has only a few counts. CDR3: CASSKTPQVNTEAFF. The CDR3 DNA is TGTGCCAGCAGTAAAACTCCTCAGGTGAACACTGAAGCTTTCTTT. This sequence joins TRBV13 and TRBJ1-1; D ambiguous. Trimming took 6 bases from V and 0 from J, leaving 14 bases between them. CDR3 length: 15 residues. Germline values: CDR1 PRHDT, CDR2 FYEKMQ (reference sequence).

This sequence joins TRBV6-5 and TRBJ2-7; weak D call: TRBD2 (6 bases). The ends were cut back, 0 bases at V and 2 bases at J, with 11 bases in the middle. Per the germline V gene, CDR1 is MNHEY and CDR2 is SVGAGI. The CDR3 runs 15 residues. The CDR3, as DNA: TGTGCCAGCAGTTACTCGGGGGAGGATCCCTACGAGCAGTACTTC. Translating gives CASSYSGEDPYEQYF.

The chain links TRBV2 to TRBJ2-2, with D tentatively TRBD1 or TRBD2 (5 bases each). Germline lookup yields CDR1 SNHLY and CDR2 FYNNEI. This CDR3 is 14 amino acids long. Trimming removed 3 bases from V and 4 bases from J, with 9 bases in between. The CDR3 DNA reads TGTGCCAGCAGTGATCAGGGAGCCACCGGGGAGCTGTTTTTT. Translating gives CASSDQGATGELFF. The full variable domain, its missing parts supplied by reference TRBV2 and TRBJ2-2, is EPEVTQTPSHQVTQMGQEVILRCVPISNHLYFYWYRQILGQKVEFLVSFYNNEISEKSEIFDDQFSVERPDGSNFTLKIRSTKLEDSAMYFCASSDQGATGELFFGEGSRLTVL.

The rearrangement uses TRBV12-3 or TRBV12-4 and TRBJ1-5; D is perhaps TRBD1 (5 bases). V was pared by 4 bases and J by 7 bases, with 8 bases between. This CDR3 is built from 12 residues. The CDR3 bases are TGTGCCAGCAGTTGGAGGGACCAGCCCCAGCATTTT. Protein: CASSWRDQPQHF.

The genes are TRBV4-1 and TRBJ1-2; no clear D gene. The V gene lost 2 bases and the J gene lost 7 bases, with 5 bases spanning the gap. Germline V gene data show CDR1 as MGHRA and CDR2 as YSYEKL. CDR3 length: 11 residues. In DNA form, the CDR3 reads TGCGCCAGCAGCCAAATGGGTGGCTACACCTTC. Protein: CASSQMGGYTF.

In its sample, this clonotype was seen a few times. V is TRBV3-1 and J is TRBJ2-7; 7 nucleotides agree with TRBD2. V lost 4 bases and J lost 2; bases outside the gene matches: 8. Germline V CDR1 and CDR2: LGHDT, YNNKEL (reference sequence). The CDR3 loop spans 15 amino acids. CDR3 in amino acids: CASSPAGSIPYEQYF. The CDR3 DNA is TGTGCCAGCAGCCCAGCGGGAAGCATACCCTACGAGCAGTACTTC.

The chain recombines TRBV9 with TRBJ2-7; weak D call: TRBD2 (5 bases). CDR3 size: 16 residues. The germline CDR1 and CDR2 sequences are SGDLS and YYNGEE. V was shortened by 3 bases and J by 5 bases, with 21 bases between the two germline ends. The CDR3 DNA reads TGTGCCAGCAGCGGACCGGCTACGGGGAGTGTGAACGAGCAGTACTTC. Translating gives CASSGPATGSVNEQYF.

This clonotype was detected a few times. This chain links TRBV11-2 with TRBJ2-3, with D possibly being TRBD1 (5 bases). Germline lookup yields CDR1 SGHAT and CDR2 FQNNGV. CDR3 length equals 18 residues. V lost 5 bases and J lost 0, with 21 bases in between. This CDR3 is CASSGHEERTVSTDTQYF. CDR3 nucleotide sequence: TGTGCCAGCAGCGGACATGAAGAGCGCACGGTTAGCACAGATACGCAGTATTTT.

This chain connects TRBV9 to TRBJ2-1; D possibly corresponds to TRBD2 (5 bases). Germline V gene sequence: CDR1 SGDLS, CDR2 YYNGEE. V dropped 4 bases and J dropped 0 bases, with 14 bases sitting between them. The CDR3 is 16 residues long. The CDR3 protein is CASSPEPGSSYNEQFF. CDR3 nucleotides: TGTGCCAGCAGCCCCGAACCGGGAAGCTCCTACAATGAGCAGTTCTTC.

This clonotype was seen only a few times. V and J are TRBV4-1 and TRBJ2-4; D is perhaps TRBD2 (6 bases). Germline CDR1 reads MGHRA; CDR2 reads YSYEKL. The CDR3 totals 17 residues. Trimming removed 4 bases at V and 0 bases at J, with 16 bases between. CDR3 in amino acids: CASSRGTYRPAKNIQYF. The CDR3 DNA reads as TGCGCCAGCAGCCGCGGGACTTACCGACCAGCCAAAAACATTCAGTACTTC.

This clonotype was seen repeatedly, ten times or more. The J gene is TRBJ2-7, the V gene TRBV12-3 or TRBV12-4; weak D call: TRBD2 (6 bases). This CDR3 is 12 amino acids long. V lost 6 bases to trimming and J lost 2 bases, with 8 bases between them. The CDR3, as DNA: TGTGCCAGCAGGGAGGGGCCCTACGAGCAGTACTTC. Its translation: CASREGPYEQYF.

This clonotype was found a few times. The J gene is TRBJ2-5, the V gene TRBV6-2 or TRBV6-3; 11 bases fit TRBD2. The CDR3 runs to 17 residues. J was trimmed by 1 base and V by 2 bases; bases with no gene match: 6. Germline V CDR1 and CDR2: MNHEY, SVGEGT. CDR3 DNA: TGTGCCAGCAGTTACCTGGGGACTAGCGGATTCCAAGAGACCCAGTACTTC. This sequence encodes CASSYLGTSGFQETQYF.

The V call is TRBV7-9, the J call TRBJ2-2; 7 positions agree with TRBD1. The CDR3 consists of 16 residues. V lost 5 bases to trimming and J lost 4 bases; unmatched junction nucleotides: 10. Germline V gives CDR1 SEHNR, CDR2 FQNEAQ (reference sequence). The CDR3 DNA is TGTGCCAGCAGCCCTATCACAGGGGTGAGCACCGGGGAGCTGTTTTTT. Translating it yields CASSPITGVSTGELFF.

The chain employs TRBV29-1 and TRBJ2-1; TRBD2 matches at 12 bases. The germline V gene has CDR1 SQVTM and CDR2 ANQGSEA. Trimming took 6 bases from V and 8 from J; bases not matched to a gene: 8. The CDR3 is 14 residues long. As DNA, the CDR3 is TGCAGCGTCGAGCCACTAGCGGGAGGAGATGAGCAGTTCTTC. Its translation: CSVEPLAGGDEQFF.

This clonotype showed up just a few times. This chain joins TRBV12-3 or TRBV12-4 and TRBJ2-1; 8 bases line up with TRBD2. CDR3 length: 16 amino acids. J lost 7 bases, V lost 5 bases, and 13 bases had no gene match. The CDR3 DNA reads as TGTGCCAGCAGTCCCGAGACCGGACTAGCTCCAAATGAGCAGTTCTTC. Protein sequence: CASSPETGLAPNEQFF.